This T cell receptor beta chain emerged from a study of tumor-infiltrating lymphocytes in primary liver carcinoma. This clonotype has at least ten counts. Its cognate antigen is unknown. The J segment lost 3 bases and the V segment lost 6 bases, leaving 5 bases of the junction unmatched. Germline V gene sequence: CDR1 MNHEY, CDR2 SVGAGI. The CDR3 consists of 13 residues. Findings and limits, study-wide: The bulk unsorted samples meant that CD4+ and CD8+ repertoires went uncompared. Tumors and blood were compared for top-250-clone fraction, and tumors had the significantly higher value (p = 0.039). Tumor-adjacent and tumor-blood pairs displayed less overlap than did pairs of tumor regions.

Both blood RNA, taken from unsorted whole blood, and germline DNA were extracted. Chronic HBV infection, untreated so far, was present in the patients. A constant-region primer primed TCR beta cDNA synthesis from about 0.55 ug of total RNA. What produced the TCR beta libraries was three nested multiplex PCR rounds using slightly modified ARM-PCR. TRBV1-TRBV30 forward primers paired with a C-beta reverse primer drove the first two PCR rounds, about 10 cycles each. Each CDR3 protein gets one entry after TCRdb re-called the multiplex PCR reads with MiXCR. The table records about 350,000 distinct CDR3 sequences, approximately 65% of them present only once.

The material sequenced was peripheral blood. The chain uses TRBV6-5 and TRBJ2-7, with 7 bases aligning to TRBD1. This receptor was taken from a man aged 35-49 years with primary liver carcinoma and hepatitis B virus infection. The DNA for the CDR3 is TGTGCCAGCAGCCCGGGACAGTTCTACGAGCAGTACTTC. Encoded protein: CASSPGQFYEQYF.